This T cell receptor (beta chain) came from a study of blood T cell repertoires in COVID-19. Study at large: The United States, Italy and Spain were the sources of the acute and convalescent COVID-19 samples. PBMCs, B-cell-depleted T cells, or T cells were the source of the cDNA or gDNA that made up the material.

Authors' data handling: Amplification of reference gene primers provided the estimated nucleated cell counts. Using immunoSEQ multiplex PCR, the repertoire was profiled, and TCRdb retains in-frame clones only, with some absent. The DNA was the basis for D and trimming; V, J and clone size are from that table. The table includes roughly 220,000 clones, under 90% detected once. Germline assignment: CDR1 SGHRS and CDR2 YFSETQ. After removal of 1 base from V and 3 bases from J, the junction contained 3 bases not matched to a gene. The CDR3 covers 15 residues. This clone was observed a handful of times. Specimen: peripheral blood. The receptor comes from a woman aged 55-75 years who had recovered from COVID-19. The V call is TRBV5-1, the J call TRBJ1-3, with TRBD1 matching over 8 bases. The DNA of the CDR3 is TGCGCCAGCAGCTTGCAGGGGGCCGATGGAAACACCATATATTTT. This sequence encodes CASSLQGADGNTIYF.